These T cell receptor beta chains were read from a single sample in a study of OX40 agonist ivuxolimab in advanced cancers. Method: immunoSEQ multiplex PCR; TCRdb's copy keeps in-frame clones and lacks some. Here the sample spans some 94,000 clones, around 91% being singletons. The input for sequencing was CD4+ or CD8+ T cells sorted from blood, taken in a trial of the OX40 agonist ivuxolimab. These receptors were obtained from an adult with an advanced solid tumor such as melanoma, head and neck, liver or kidney cancer. The CDR3 runs from the conserved cysteine through the conserved F or W. D genes are given only for firm matches. The size entry is marked missing in some rows and otherwise reads once, few, many or a size class.

v_gene,abundance,j_gene,d_gene,CDR3aa,CDR3nt
TRBV7-3,NA,TRBJ1-2,TRBD1,CASSKTGTGGDGYTF,TGTGCCAGCAGCAAAACCGGGACAGGGGGTGATGGCTACACCTTC
TRBV7-9,NA,TRBJ1-2,NA,CASSLIRGDSGYTF,TGTGCCAGCAGCTTAATTAGGGGGGATTCGGGCTACACCTTC
TRBV14,NA,TRBJ2-1,NA,CASSRILGGDEQFF,TGTGCCAGCAGCCGGATCTTAGGCGGAGATGAGCAGTTCTTC
TRBV15,NA,TRBJ1-3,TRBD1,CATSTLDRGGNTIYF,TGTGCCACCAGCACCCTGGACAGGGGAGGAAACACCATATATTTT
TRBV27,once,TRBJ1-5,NA,CASSVSWQGNQPQHF,TGTGCCAGCAGTGTCAGCTGGCAGGGCAATCAGCCCCAGCATTTT
TRBV6-5,NA,TRBJ1-2,NA,CASSYSSGNYGYTF,TGTGCCAGCAGTTACTCTTCAGGGAACTATGGCTACACCTTC
TRBV28,NA,TRBJ1-1,NA,CASSLWQGNTEAFF,TGTGCCAGCAGTTTATGGCAGGGGAACACTGAAGCTTTCTTT
TRBV15,NA,TRBJ2-7,TRBD1,CATSRATGGYEQYF,TGTGCCACCAGCAGAGCAACAGGGGGCTACGAGCAGTACTTC
TRBV29-1,NA,TRBJ2-1,TRBD1,CSVEGQGAHSYNEQFF,TGCAGCGTTGAAGGGCAGGGGGCACACTCCTACAATGAGCAGTTCTTC
TRBV11-3,NA,TRBJ2-3,TRBD2,CASSPRLAGGPDTQYF,TGTGCCAGCAGCCCGAGACTAGCGGGAGGGCCCGATACGCAGTATTTT
TRBV11-3,once,TRBJ2-5,NA,CASSFQGAETQYF,TGTGCCAGCAGCTTCCAAGGGGCAGAGACCCAGTACTTC
TRBV7-9,NA,TRBJ2-3,NA,CASSLGGGSGDTQYF,TGTGCCAGCAGCTTAGGAGGAGGGAGTGGAGATACGCAGTATTTT
TRBV21-1,NA,TRBJ2-7,NA,CARARPRNREDEQYF,TGTGCCAGGGCGAGGCCCCGAAACAGGGAGGACGAGCAGTACTTC
TRBV7-3,NA,TRBJ2-2,TRBD1,CATGQDSNTGELFF,TGTGCCACCGGACAGGACTCGAACACCGGGGAGCTGTTTTTT
TRBV7-3,NA,TRBJ2-7,NA,CASSLIPDSYEQYF,TGTGCCAGCAGCTTAATTCCGGACTCCTACGAGCAGTACTTC
TRBV28,NA,TRBJ2-1,TRBD2,CASSKAGDGPYNEQFF,TGTGCCAGCAGCAAAGCGGGAGATGGGCCCTACAATGAGCAGTTCTTC
TRBV19,few,TRBJ2-7,NA,CASRRLDRAAYEQYF,TGTGCCAGTAGGCGACTAGACAGGGCCGCCTACGAGCAGTACTTC
TRBV6-5,once,TRBJ1-1,TRBD1,CASSYRGQTNTEAFF,TGTGCCAGCAGTTACAGGGGACAGACGAACACTGAAGCTTTCTTT
TRBV28,NA,TRBJ2-7,TRBD1,CASRGTVLEQYF,TGTGCCAGCAGAGGGACAGTCCTCGAGCAGTACTTC
TRBV13,NA,TRBJ2-3,NA,CASSPGGGSISDTQYF,TGTGCCAGCAGCCCCGGTGGAGGCAGCATCTCAGATACGCAGTATTTT
TRBV19,NA,TRBJ2-7,NA,CATQSYSYEQYF,TGTGCCACACAATCATACTCCTACGAGCAGTACTTC
TRBV4-1,NA,TRBJ2-7,NA,CASSQEIRAYEQYF,TGCGCCAGCAGCCAAGAGATCAGGGCCTACGAGCAGTACTTC
TRBV5-1,NA,TRBJ1-1,NA,CASSPRQDLSTEAFF,TGCGCCAGCAGCCCCCGGCAGGACCTGAGCACTGAAGCTTTCTTT
TRBV5-4,NA,TRBJ1-5,TRBD1,CASSAGTGGRSNQPQHF,TGTGCCAGCAGCGCCGGGACAGGGGGAAGGAGCAATCAGCCCCAGCATTTT
TRBV15,NA,TRBJ2-7,TRBD1,CATSRVGQGYEQYF,TGTGCCACCAGCAGAGTGGGACAGGGGTACGAGCAGTACTTC
TRBV6-5,NA,TRBJ2-1,TRBD2,CASSRAPSGRSQFF,TGTGCCAGCAGTCGGGCCCCTAGCGGGAGGTCTCAGTTCTTC
TRBV5-6,NA,TRBJ1-5,NA,CASSLFSTGNQPQHF,TGTGCCAGCAGCTTATTTAGTACAGGAAATCAGCCCCAGCATTTT
TRBV2,NA,TRBJ1-1,NA,CASKGGGPNTEAFF,TGTGCCAGCAAGGGCGGAGGTCCTAACACTGAAGCTTTCTTT
TRBV27,NA,TRBJ2-6,TRBD1,CASSLQGAGANVLTF,TGTGCCAGCAGTCTACAGGGGGCTGGGGCCAACGTCCTGACTTTC
TRBV15,NA,TRBJ1-5,NA,CATSLTGGIGQPQHF,TGTGCCACCAGCCTCACGGGAGGGATCGGTCAGCCCCAGCATTTT
TRBV15,NA,TRBJ2-1,TRBD2,CATSRRTSGSSNEQFF,TGTGCCACCAGCAGGAGGACTAGCGGGAGTAGCAATGAGCAGTTCTTC
TRBV7-2,NA,TRBJ2-3,NA,CASSRRSADTDTQYF,TGTGCCAGCAGCCGACGGAGTGCCGACACAGATACGCAGTATTTT
TRBV2,NA,TRBJ2-7,NA,CASRNPFGYEQYF,TGTGCCAGCAGGAACCCGTTTGGGTACGAGCAGTACTTC
TRBV28,NA,TRBJ2-6,NA,CASSLSVSGANVLTF,TGTGCCAGCAGTTTATCCGTCTCTGGGGCCAACGTCCTGACTTTC
TRBV23-1,NA,TRBJ2-3,NA,CASSQSPPQGLLDTDTQYF,TGCGCCAGCAGTCAATCCCCCCCCCAAGGACTTCTCGACACAGATACGCAGTATTTT
TRBV7-6,NA,TRBJ2-5,NA,CASSFELGGNYETQYF,TGTGCCAGCAGCTTCGAGTTGGGCGGGAATTACGAGACCCAGTACTTC
TRBV7-3,NA,TRBJ2-5,TRBD2,CASSSSTAGVGETQYF,TGTGCCAGCAGCTCCTCCACAGCGGGAGTAGGAGAGACCCAGTACTTC
TRBV28,NA,TRBJ2-7,NA,CASSSFYEQYF,TGTGCCAGCAGTTCCTTCTACGAGCAGTACTTC
TRBV27,NA,TRBJ2-1,TRBD2,CASNSGSLRYNEQFF,TGTGCCAGCAACAGCGGGAGCCTCCGTTACAATGAGCAGTTCTTC
TRBV11-3,NA,TRBJ2-1,NA,CASSLASAYNEQFF,TGTGCCAGCAGCTTAGCTTCAGCCTACAATGAGCAGTTCTTC
TRBV6-6,NA,TRBJ1-2,NA,CASSYSSDSGGYTF,TGTGCCAGCAGTTACTCGTCAGATTCGGGCGGCTACACCTTC
TRBV6-5,NA,TRBJ2-7,NA,CASSRGAFLREQYF,TGTGCCAGCAGTCGTGGGGCGTTTTTACGCGAGCAGTACTTC
TRBV11-3,NA,TRBJ2-1,TRBD2,CASSTSGAYNEQFF,TGTGCCAGCAGCACAAGCGGGGCCTACAATGAGCAGTTCTTC
TRBV28,NA,TRBJ1-6,NA,CASSHGTQSSYNSPLHF,TGTGCCAGCAGTCACGGGACTCAGAGCTCCTATAATTCACCCCTCCACTTT
TRBV4-3,NA,TRBJ2-3,TRBD2,CASSQDTRRSGGADTQYF,TGCGCCAGCAGCCAAGATACCCGGAGGTCCGGGGGGGCAGATACGCAGTATTTT
TRBV7-8,NA,TRBJ1-2,NA,CASSPAPFYYGYTF,TGTGCCAGCAGCCCCGCCCCATTTTACTATGGCTACACCTTC
TRBV11-2,NA,TRBJ2-7,TRBD1,CASSRTGVAYEQYF,TGTGCCAGCAGTCGGACAGGGGTGGCCTACGAGCAGTACTTC
TRBV5-4,NA,TRBJ2-3,TRBD2,CASSLDKPGLAVGTDTQYF,TGTGCCAGCAGCTTGGACAAACCGGGACTAGCGGTTGGCACAGATACGCAGTATTTT
TRBV11-3,NA,TRBJ2-7,NA,CASSLVAGPYEQYF,TGTGCCAGCAGCTTAGTAGCAGGGCCCTACGAGCAGTACTTC
TRBV6-1,NA,TRBJ1-5,NA,CASSSELNGNQPQHF,TGTGCCAGCAGTTCTGAATTGAACGGGAATCAGCCCCAGCATTTT
TRBV5-4,NA,TRBJ1-1,NA,CASSLQSIRGNTEAFF,TGTGCCAGCAGCTTGCAGTCCATCCGGGGAAACACTGAAGCTTTCTTT
TRBV5-4,NA,TRBJ1-1,TRBD1,CASSQGTGSARMNTEAFF,TGTGCCAGCAGCCAGGGGACAGGTTCGGCACGAATGAACACTGAAGCTTTCTTT
TRBV11-2,NA,TRBJ2-6,TRBD1,CASSQTGGVSGANVLTF,TGTGCCAGCAGTCAAACAGGGGGCGTCTCTGGGGCCAACGTCCTGACTTTC
TRBV6-1,NA,TRBJ2-3,NA,CASSRGLQDTQYF,TGTGCCAGCAGCAGGGGACTCCAAGATACGCAGTATTTT
TRBV7-9,NA,TRBJ1-5,NA,CASSSDRNNQPQHF,TGTGCCAGCAGCTCCGACAGGAACAATCAGCCCCAGCATTTT